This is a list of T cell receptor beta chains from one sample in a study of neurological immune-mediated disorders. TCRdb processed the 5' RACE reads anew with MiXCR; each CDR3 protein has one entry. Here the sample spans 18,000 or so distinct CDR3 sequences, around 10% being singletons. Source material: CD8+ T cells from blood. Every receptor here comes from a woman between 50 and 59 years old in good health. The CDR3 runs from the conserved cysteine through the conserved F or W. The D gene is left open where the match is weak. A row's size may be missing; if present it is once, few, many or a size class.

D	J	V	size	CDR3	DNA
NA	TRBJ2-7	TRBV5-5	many	CASSLGGPYEQYF	TGTGCCAGCAGCTTGGGCGGGCCCTACGAGCAGTACTTC
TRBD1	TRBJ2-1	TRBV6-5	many	CASSKDRGLAGLYNEQFF	TGTGCCAGCAGCAAGGACAGGGGGCTAGCGGGCCTGTACAATGAGCAGTTCTTC
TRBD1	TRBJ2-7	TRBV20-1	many	CSARDYRGDSYEQYF	TGCAGTGCTAGAGATTACAGGGGCGACTCCTACGAGCAGTACTTC
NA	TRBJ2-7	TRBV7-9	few	CASSLQVNEQYF	TGTGCCAGCAGCTTGCAGGTAAACGAGCAGTACTTC
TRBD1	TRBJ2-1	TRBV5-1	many	CASSFGTGSSEQFF	TGCGCCAGCAGCTTCGGGACAGGGAGCAGTGAGCAGTTCTTC
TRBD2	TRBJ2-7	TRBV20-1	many	CSANEGLAGTYEQYF	TGCAGTGCTAACGAAGGACTAGCGGGGACCTACGAGCAGTACTTC
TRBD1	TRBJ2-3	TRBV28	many	CASSVTGGYTDTQYF	TGTGCCAGCAGTGTCACAGGGGGATACACAGATACGCAGTATTTT
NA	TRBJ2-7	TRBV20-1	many	CSARDRQEATYEQYF	TGCAGTGCTAGAGATCGGCAGGAGGCGACCTACGAGCAGTACTTC
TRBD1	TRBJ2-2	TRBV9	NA	CASSPAPTGGNTGELFF	TGTGCCAGCAGCCCCGCCCCGACAGGGGGTAACACCGGGGAGCTGTTTTTT
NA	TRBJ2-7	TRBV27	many	CASSLKGYAYEQYF	TGTGCCAGCAGTTTGAAGGGTTACGCATACGAGCAGTACTTC
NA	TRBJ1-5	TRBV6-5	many	CASSTGTFSNQPQHF	TGTGCCAGCAGTACCGGGACATTTAGCAATCAGCCCCAGCATTTT
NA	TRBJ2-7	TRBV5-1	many	CASSFEASISYEQYF	TGCGCCAGCAGCTTCGAAGCGAGTATCTCCTACGAGCAGTACTTC
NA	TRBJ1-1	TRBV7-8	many	CASSFREGRTDTEAFF	TGTGCCAGCAGCTTTCGGGAGGGAAGAACAGACACTGAAGCTTTCTTT
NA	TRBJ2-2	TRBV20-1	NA	CSARATDRPNTGELFF	TGCAGTGCGCGTGCGACTGACAGGCCGAACACCGGGGAGCTGTTTTTT
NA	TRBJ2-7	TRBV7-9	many	CASSASDSYEQYF	TGTGCCAGCAGCGCCTCAGATTCCTACGAGCAGTACTTC
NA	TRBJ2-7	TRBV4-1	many	CASSFSRDNYEQYF	TGCGCCAGCAGTTTCAGCCGGGACAACTACGAGCAGTACTTC
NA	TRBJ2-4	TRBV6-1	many	CASSGKGLEYF	TGTGCCAGCAGTGGGAAGGGACTCGAGTACTTC
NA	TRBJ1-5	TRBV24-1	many	CATSDGTQPQHF	TGTGCCACCAGTGATGGGACTCAGCCCCAGCATTTT
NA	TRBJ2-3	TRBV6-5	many	CASSRTDLGDTQYF	TGTGCCAGCAGTCGGACAGACCTTGGAGATACGCAGTATTTT
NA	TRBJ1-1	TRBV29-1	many	CSVDGQGASEAFF	TGCAGCGTTGATGGTCAAGGGGCGTCTGAAGCTTTCTTT
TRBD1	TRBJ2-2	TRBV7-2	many	CASSSPGQRANTGELFF	TGTGCCAGCAGCTCTCCGGGACAGCGAGCGAACACCGGGGAGCTGTTTTTT
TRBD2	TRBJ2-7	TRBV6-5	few	CASSSDPAGGNEQYF	TGTGCCAGCAGTTCGGACCCAGCGGGAGGTAACGAGCAGTACTTC
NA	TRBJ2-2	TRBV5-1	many	CASSLALYPNTGELFF	TGCGCCAGCAGCTTGGCGTTGTATCCGAACACCGGGGAGCTGTTTTTT
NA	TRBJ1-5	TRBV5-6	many	CASSLGLSQPQHF	TGTGCCAGCAGCTTGGGACTTAGTCAGCCCCAGCATTTT
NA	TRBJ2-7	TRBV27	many	CASKGTLMALEDF	TGTGCCAGCAAAGGGACACTCATGGCCCTCGAAGACTTC
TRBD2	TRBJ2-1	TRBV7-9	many	CASSTGLAGGREQFF	TGTGCCAGCAGCACGGGACTAGCGGGAGGGCGGGAGCAGTTCTTC
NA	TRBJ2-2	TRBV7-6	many	CASSLAWSEGGELFF	TGTGCCAGCAGCTTAGCATGGTCGGAGGGCGGGGAGCTGTTTTTT
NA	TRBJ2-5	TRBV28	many	CASSQLQGPRTQYF	TGTGCCAGCAGCCAACTACAGGGCCCGCGGACCCAGTACTTC
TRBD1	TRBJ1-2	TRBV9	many	CASSAGTGNGYTF	TGTGCCAGCAGCGCCGGGACAGGGAATGGCTACACCTTC
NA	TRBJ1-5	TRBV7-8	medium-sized	CASRSDRTDQPQHF	TGTGCCAGCAGATCCGACAGGACCGATCAGCCCCAGCATTTT
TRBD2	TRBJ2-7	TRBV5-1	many	CASSLVAPRLAPTYEQYF	TGCGCCAGCAGCTTGGTTGCCCCGAGACTAGCGCCCACCTACGAGCAGTACTTC
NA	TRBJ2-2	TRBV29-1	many	CSAGRTDEENTGELFF	TGCAGCGCTGGACGGACCGACGAGGAAAACACCGGGGAGCTGTTTTTT
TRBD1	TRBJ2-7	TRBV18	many	CASSPPRGLYEQYF	TGTGCCAGCTCACCACCAAGGGGGCTCTACGAGCAGTACTTC
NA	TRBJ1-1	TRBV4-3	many	CASSQDRDTEAFF	TGCGCCAGCAGCCAAGACAGAGACACTGAAGCTTTCTTT
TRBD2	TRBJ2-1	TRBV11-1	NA	CASSWTSGTDSYNEQFF	TGTGCCAGCAGCTGGACTAGCGGGACGGATTCCTACAATGAGCAGTTCTTC
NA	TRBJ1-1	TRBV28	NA	CASSLGRMKAFF	TGTGCCAGCAGCCTCGGCCGAATGAAGGCTTTCTTT
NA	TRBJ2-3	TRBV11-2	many	CASSFYLPGAGEADTQYF	TGTGCCAGCAGCTTTTATTTGCCAGGGGCAGGGGAGGCAGATACGCAGTATTTT
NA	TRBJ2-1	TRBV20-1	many	CSARDRVWQGYNEQFF	TGCAGTGCTAGAGATCGGGTCTGGCAGGGGTACAATGAGCAGTTCTTC
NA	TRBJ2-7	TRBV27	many	CASSLKQGKYEQYF	TGTGCCAGCAGTTTAAAACAGGGAAAATACGAGCAGTACTTC
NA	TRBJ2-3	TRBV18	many	CASSPVDPSTDTQYF	TGTGCCAGCTCACCAGTGGACCCTAGCACAGATACGCAGTATTTT
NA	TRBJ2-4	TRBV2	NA	CASNEQGRGNIQYF	TGTGCCAGCAATGAACAGGGGAGGGGAAACATTCAGTACTTC
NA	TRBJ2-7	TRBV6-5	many	CASSPSDNSYEQYF	TGTGCCAGCAGTCCTTCAGACAATTCCTACGAGCAGTACTTC
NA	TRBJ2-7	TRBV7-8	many	CASSLGGTYEQYF	TGTGCCAGCAGCTTAGGGGGAACCTACGAGCAGTACTTC
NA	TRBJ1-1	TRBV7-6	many	CASSLGYTEAFF	TGTGCCAGCAGCCTCGGGTACACTGAAGCTTTCTTT
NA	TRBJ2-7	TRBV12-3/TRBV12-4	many	CASSLIRDPAYEQYF	TGTGCCAGCAGTTTGATCCGGGACCCAGCCTACGAGCAGTACTTC
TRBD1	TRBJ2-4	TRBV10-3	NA	CAISESLDRTIKNIQYF	TGTGCCATCAGTGAGTCGCTGGACAGGACAATTAAAAACATTCAGTACTTC
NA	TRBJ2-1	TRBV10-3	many	CAISEGPFNEQFF	TGTGCCATCAGTGAGGGACCTTTCAATGAGCAGTTCTTC
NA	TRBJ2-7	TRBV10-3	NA	CAIRGVTYEQYF	TGTGCCATCAGAGGAGTGACCTACGAGCAGTACTTC
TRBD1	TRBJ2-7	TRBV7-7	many	CASSPGQGSSYEQYF	TGTGCCAGCAGCCCGGGACAGGGGAGCTCCTACGAGCAGTACTTC
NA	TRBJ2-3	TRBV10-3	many	CATEATTGEDTQYF	TGTGCCACGGAAGCCACCACTGGGGAAGATACGCAGTATTTT
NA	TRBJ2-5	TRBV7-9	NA	CASSLYGAQETQYF	TGTGCCAGCAGCTTATATGGGGCGCAAGAGACCCAGTACTTC
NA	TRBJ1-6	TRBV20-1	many	CSARLSTGYNSPLHF	TGCAGTGCTAGACTCTCTACAGGGTATAATTCACCCCTCCACTTT
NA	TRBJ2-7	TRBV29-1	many	CSVEVPPGEQYF	TGCAGCGTTGAGGTACCCCCTGGCGAGCAGTACTTC